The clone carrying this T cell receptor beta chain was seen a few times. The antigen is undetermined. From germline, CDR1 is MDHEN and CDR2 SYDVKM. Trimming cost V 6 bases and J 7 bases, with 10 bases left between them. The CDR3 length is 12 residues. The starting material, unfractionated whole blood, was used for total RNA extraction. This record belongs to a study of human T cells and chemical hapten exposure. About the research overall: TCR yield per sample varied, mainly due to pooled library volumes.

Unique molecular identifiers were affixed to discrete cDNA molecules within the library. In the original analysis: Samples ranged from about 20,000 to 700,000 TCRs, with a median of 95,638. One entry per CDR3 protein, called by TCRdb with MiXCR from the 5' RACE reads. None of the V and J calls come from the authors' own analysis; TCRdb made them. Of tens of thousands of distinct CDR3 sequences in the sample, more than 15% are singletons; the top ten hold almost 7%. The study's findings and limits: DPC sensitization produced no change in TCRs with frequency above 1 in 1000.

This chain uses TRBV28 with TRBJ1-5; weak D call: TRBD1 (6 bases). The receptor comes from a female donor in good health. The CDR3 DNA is TGTGCCAGCAGCCCCGGACAGCAGCCCCAGCATTTT. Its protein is CASSPGQQPQHF.